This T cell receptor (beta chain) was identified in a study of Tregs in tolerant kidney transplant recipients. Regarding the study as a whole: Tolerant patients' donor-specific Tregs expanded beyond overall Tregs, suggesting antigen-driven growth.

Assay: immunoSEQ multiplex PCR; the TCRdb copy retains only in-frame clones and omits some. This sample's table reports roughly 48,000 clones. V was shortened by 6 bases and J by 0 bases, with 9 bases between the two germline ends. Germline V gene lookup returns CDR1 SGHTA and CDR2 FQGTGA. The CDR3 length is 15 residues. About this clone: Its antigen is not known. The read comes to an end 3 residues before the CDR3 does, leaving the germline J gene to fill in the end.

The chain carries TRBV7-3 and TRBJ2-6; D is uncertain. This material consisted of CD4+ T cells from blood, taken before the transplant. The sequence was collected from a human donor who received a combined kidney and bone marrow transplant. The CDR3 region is CASSRQSSGANVLTF. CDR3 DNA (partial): TGTGCCAGCAGTCGCCAGAGCTCTGGGGCCAACGTC.